The rows below give T cell receptor beta chains drawn from one sample of a study of human T cells and chemical hapten exposure. TCRdb processed the RACE reads anew with MiXCR; each CDR3 protein has one entry. The table has about 380,000 distinct CDR3 sequences, approximately 5.1% seen once. The source material was whole blood, sampled in connection with sensitization to the hapten diphenylcyclopropenone (DPC). All receptors come from a woman aged 45-65 years with alopecia areata. Some clones in this sample may be carry-over from other donors' samples. Both conserved end residues are part of each CDR3. Each record gives: CDR3 DNA, CDR3 protein, D gene, V gene, clone size, J gene. D genes are given only for firm matches. Clone sizes are given selectively: once, few, many, or a class where the clone is expanded.

CDR3 DNA: TGTGCCAGCAGTTCGGACGGGGTGAACACTGAAGCTTTCTTT; CDR3 protein: CASSSDGVNTEAFF; D gene: -; V gene: TRBV28; clone size: many; J gene: TRBJ1-1
CDR3 DNA: TGCAGTGCGGGCAAACAGGGAACCGAGCAGTACTTC; CDR3 protein: CSAGKQGTEQYF; D gene: -; V gene: TRBV20-1; clone size: many; J gene: TRBJ2-7
CDR3 DNA: TGCGCCAGCAGCCAAGTTAACGGGGACTACAATGAGCAGTTCTTC; CDR3 protein: CASSQVNGDYNEQFF; D gene: -; V gene: TRBV4-1; clone size: many; J gene: TRBJ2-1
CDR3 DNA: TGCAGCGTCATGACGGCTTCTAATGAAAAACTGTTTTTT; CDR3 protein: CSVMTASNEKLFF; D gene: -; V gene: TRBV29-1; clone size: few; J gene: TRBJ1-4
CDR3 DNA: TGCAGTGCTAAAAGTCCGGGTTTTAATAATTCACCCCTCCACTTT; CDR3 protein: CSAKSPGFNNSPLHF; D gene: -; V gene: TRBV20-1; clone size: few; J gene: TRBJ1-6
CDR3 DNA: TGTGCCAGCACCTCACCGGGGACTCCGGGGGAGTTCTTC; CDR3 protein: CASTSPGTPGEFF; D gene: -; V gene: TRBV6-2/TRBV6-3; clone size: -; J gene: TRBJ2-1
CDR3 DNA: TGTGCCAGCAGCAAAGAAGCAGACAGTTTCTCAGATACGCAGTATTTT; CDR3 protein: CASSKEADSFSDTQYF; D gene: -; V gene: TRBV21-1; clone size: few; J gene: TRBJ2-3
CDR3 DNA: TGTGCCAGCAGCAAGGAGGGACAGCTGAACACTGAAGCTTTCTTT; CDR3 protein: CASSKEGQLNTEAFF; D gene: TRBD1; V gene: TRBV7-9; clone size: many; J gene: TRBJ1-1
CDR3 DNA: TGTGCCAGCAGCCGAGGCGACGTGGCCCAAGAGACCCAGTACTTC; CDR3 protein: CASSRGDVAQETQYF; D gene: -; V gene: TRBV28; clone size: many; J gene: TRBJ2-5
CDR3 DNA: TGTGCCAGCAGCCAAGACACCGGGACAGGGACAAATGAGCAGTTCTTC; CDR3 protein: CASSQDTGTGTNEQFF; D gene: TRBD1; V gene: TRBV14; clone size: many; J gene: TRBJ2-1
CDR3 DNA: TGTGCCACGGGACTACTCACAGATACGCAGTATTTT; CDR3 protein: CATGLLTDTQYF; D gene: TRBD2; V gene: TRBV6-5; clone size: many; J gene: TRBJ2-3
CDR3 DNA: TGTGCCAGCAGCGTAGAAGGCGGGTCCGGCGACGAGCAGTACTTC; CDR3 protein: CASSVEGGSGDEQYF; D gene: -; V gene: TRBV9; clone size: -; J gene: TRBJ2-7
CDR3 DNA: TGTGCCAGCAGCTTCCGGGACAGGGCATTCTCACCCCTCCACTTT; CDR3 protein: CASSFRDRAFSPLHF; D gene: TRBD1; V gene: TRBV5-6; clone size: few; J gene: TRBJ1-6
CDR3 DNA: TGCAGTGCTGAACGGACTAGCGGGGATATAGATACGCAGTATTTT; CDR3 protein: CSAERTSGDIDTQYF; D gene: TRBD2; V gene: TRBV20-1; clone size: many; J gene: TRBJ2-3
CDR3 DNA: TGTGCCAGCAGTAACCAGGGGGCTACTAATGAAAAACTGTTTTTT; CDR3 protein: CASSNQGATNEKLFF; D gene: TRBD1; V gene: TRBV2; clone size: many; J gene: TRBJ1-4
CDR3 DNA: TGTGCCAGCAGGGGGGGACTTACGAACACTGAAGCTTTCTTT; CDR3 protein: CASRGGLTNTEAFF; D gene: -; V gene: TRBV27; clone size: -; J gene: TRBJ1-1
CDR3 DNA: TGTGCCAGCGAACGAGGGGATAATCAGCCCCAGCATTTT; CDR3 protein: CASERGDNQPQHF; D gene: -; V gene: TRBV2; clone size: many; J gene: TRBJ1-5
CDR3 DNA: TGTGCCAGCAGTACCCCCAGGACAGGGCGAAATTCACCCCTCCACTTT; CDR3 protein: CASSTPRTGRNSPLHF; D gene: TRBD1; V gene: TRBV6-5; clone size: many; J gene: TRBJ1-6
CDR3 DNA: TGTGCCAGCAGCCAAAGGACCCATACAGATACGCAGTATTTT; CDR3 protein: CASSQRTHTDTQYF; D gene: -; V gene: TRBV14; clone size: many; J gene: TRBJ2-3
CDR3 DNA: TGTGCCAGCAGTTTTAATTTTTGGCCTTCACCCCTCCACTTT; CDR3 protein: CASSFNFWPSPLHF; D gene: -; V gene: TRBV12-3/TRBV12-4; clone size: few; J gene: TRBJ1-6
CDR3 DNA: TGTGCCAGCAGTTTATCAAATGAGCAGTTCTTC; CDR3 protein: CASSLSNEQFF; D gene: -; V gene: TRBV5-1; clone size: many; J gene: TRBJ2-1
CDR3 DNA: TGTGCCAGCAGTCCCGGACCCGTTAACTATGGCTACACCTTC; CDR3 protein: CASSPGPVNYGYTF; D gene: -; V gene: TRBV27; clone size: many; J gene: TRBJ1-2
CDR3 DNA: TGTGCCAGCAGCAAGGGGGGCCACCCTAGCTCCTACGAGCAGTACTTC; CDR3 protein: CASSKGGHPSSYEQYF; D gene: -; V gene: TRBV21-1; clone size: -; J gene: TRBJ2-7
CDR3 DNA: TGTGCCAGCAGTTTAAGCGGCGGGAGTTATAGCTACGAGCAGTACTTC; CDR3 protein: CASSLSGGSYSYEQYF; D gene: TRBD2; V gene: TRBV27; clone size: many; J gene: TRBJ2-7
CDR3 DNA: TGTGCCAGCAGTGCGGTAGCCAAAAACATTCAGTACTTC; CDR3 protein: CASSAVAKNIQYF; D gene: -; V gene: TRBV6-2/TRBV6-3; clone size: many; J gene: TRBJ2-4
CDR3 DNA: TGCAGTGCTACCCGGACTAGCGGGACAGATACGCAGTATTTT; CDR3 protein: CSATRTSGTDTQYF; D gene: TRBD2; V gene: TRBV20-1; clone size: many; J gene: TRBJ2-3
CDR3 DNA: TGCGCCAGCGGTCCCGGCGGGACAGGGGTCTACAATGAGCAGTTCTTC; CDR3 protein: CASGPGGTGVYNEQFF; D gene: TRBD1; V gene: TRBV10-1; clone size: many; J gene: TRBJ2-1
CDR3 DNA: TGTGCCACCAGCACAAGAACCTTCGAGAGCACTGAAGCTTTCTTT; CDR3 protein: CATSTRTFESTEAFF; D gene: -; V gene: TRBV15; clone size: many; J gene: TRBJ1-1
CDR3 DNA: TGTGCCGGACAGGGGAACACTGAAGCTTTCTTT; CDR3 protein: CAGQGNTEAFF; D gene: TRBD1; V gene: TRBV7-9; clone size: many; J gene: TRBJ1-1
CDR3 DNA: TGTGCCAGCAGTGAATCGGGACAACAAGAGACCCAGTACTTC; CDR3 protein: CASSESGQQETQYF; D gene: -; V gene: TRBV25-1; clone size: many; J gene: TRBJ2-5
CDR3 DNA: TGCGCCAGCAGCTCCGTGACAGGGGGCCCCTACGAGCAGTACTTC; CDR3 protein: CASSSVTGGPYEQYF; D gene: TRBD1; V gene: TRBV5-1; clone size: many; J gene: TRBJ2-7
CDR3 DNA: TGTGCCTGGAGTGTACGACAGTCGGGGACCGGGGAGCTGTTTTTT; CDR3 protein: CAWSVRQSGTGELFF; D gene: -; V gene: TRBV30; clone size: few; J gene: TRBJ2-2
CDR3 DNA: TGTGCCAGCAGCCCCGGCATTTCGAGGGAAAAACTGTTTTTT; CDR3 protein: CASSPGISREKLFF; D gene: -; V gene: TRBV7-9; clone size: few; J gene: TRBJ1-4
CDR3 DNA: TGTGCCAGCAGCTTTACCCCGGACACGAACACCGGGGAGCTGTTTTTT; CDR3 protein: CASSFTPDTNTGELFF; D gene: -; V gene: TRBV7-9; clone size: many; J gene: TRBJ2-2
CDR3 DNA: TGTGCCAGCAGCTCGGGACAGAGGAACTCACCCCTCCACTTT; CDR3 protein: CASSSGQRNSPLHF; D gene: TRBD1; V gene: TRBV7-8; clone size: -; J gene: TRBJ1-6
CDR3 DNA: TGTGCCAGCAGCCAATCCGTGAAAGGGGAGCAGTACTTC; CDR3 protein: CASSQSVKGEQYF; D gene: -; V gene: TRBV3-1; clone size: -; J gene: TRBJ2-7
CDR3 DNA: TGTGCCAGCATCGAAAATGAAAAACTGTTTTTT; CDR3 protein: CASIENEKLFF; D gene: -; V gene: TRBV2; clone size: many; J gene: TRBJ1-4
CDR3 DNA: TGTGCCAGCAGCCCACAGGGTGGGTTGGGCGGCTACACCTTC; CDR3 protein: CASSPQGGLGGYTF; D gene: -; V gene: TRBV14; clone size: -; J gene: TRBJ1-2
CDR3 DNA: TGTGCCAGCAGCAGCGGGAGATCCGATGAGCAGTTCTTC; CDR3 protein: CASSSGRSDEQFF; D gene: TRBD2; V gene: TRBV7-9; clone size: many; J gene: TRBJ2-1
CDR3 DNA: TGCAGCGTCGAGCATGGACAGGGATTTTACGAGCAGTACTTC; CDR3 protein: CSVEHGQGFYEQYF; D gene: TRBD1; V gene: TRBV29-1; clone size: few; J gene: TRBJ2-7
CDR3 DNA: TGTGCCAGCACCCCCTTTGGCGGGGGGAACTACGAGCAGTACTTC; CDR3 protein: CASTPFGGGNYEQYF; D gene: TRBD2; V gene: TRBV2; clone size: many; J gene: TRBJ2-7
CDR3 DNA: TGCGCCAGCAGTGGGACAGGGGATAATTCACCCCTCCACTTT; CDR3 protein: CASSGTGDNSPLHF; D gene: TRBD1; V gene: TRBV10-2; clone size: many; J gene: TRBJ1-6
CDR3 DNA: TGCGCCAGCAGCCTCCCGAGGGCCGACCTGGAAACTGAAGCTTTCTTT; CDR3 protein: CASSLPRADLETEAFF; D gene: -; V gene: TRBV10-2; clone size: many; J gene: TRBJ1-1
CDR3 DNA: TGTGCCAGCAGCTTCCGGGACAGGGTTAGCACAGATACGCAGTATTTT; CDR3 protein: CASSFRDRVSTDTQYF; D gene: TRBD1; V gene: TRBV7-8; clone size: many; J gene: TRBJ2-3
CDR3 DNA: TGTGCCAGCTCACCATTAGAAACAGGGGTTTACGAGCAGTACTTC; CDR3 protein: CASSPLETGVYEQYF; D gene: TRBD1; V gene: TRBV18; clone size: many; J gene: TRBJ2-7
CDR3 DNA: TGTGCCAGCAGTACGGGACAGGTACCGGCAATTCAGTACTTC; CDR3 protein: CASSTGQVPAIQYF; D gene: TRBD1; V gene: TRBV6-2/TRBV6-3; clone size: few; J gene: TRBJ2-4
CDR3 DNA: TGTGCCAGTTCCTCAGGGTCTAACTATGGCTACACCTTC; CDR3 protein: CASSSGSNYGYTF; D gene: -; V gene: TRBV5-1; clone size: many; J gene: TRBJ1-2
CDR3 DNA: TGCAGCGTTTCGGACCGATCTAGCACAGATACGCAGTATTTT; CDR3 protein: CSVSDRSSTDTQYF; D gene: -; V gene: TRBV29-1; clone size: many; J gene: TRBJ2-3
CDR3 DNA: TGTGCCAGCAGTTTGAACAGTGGGAATGAAAAACTGTTTTTT; CDR3 protein: CASSLNSGNEKLFF; D gene: -; V gene: TRBV27; clone size: few; J gene: TRBJ1-4
CDR3 DNA: TGCGCCAGCAGTTGGGACAGGCCCTCTGGGGCCAACGTCCTGACTTTC; CDR3 protein: CASSWDRPSGANVLTF; D gene: TRBD1; V gene: TRBV5-1; clone size: many; J gene: TRBJ2-6
CDR3 DNA: TGTGCCACCAGTGATCCCCAGGGCCCAGATACGCAGTATTTT; CDR3 protein: CATSDPQGPDTQYF; D gene: -; V gene: TRBV24-1; clone size: many; J gene: TRBJ2-3
CDR3 DNA: TGCGCCAGCAGCCAAGACCCCGGGCCCGACGAGCAGTACTTC; CDR3 protein: CASSQDPGPDEQYF; D gene: -; V gene: TRBV4-1; clone size: few; J gene: TRBJ2-7
CDR3 DNA: TGCGCCAGCAGCCGAGGTGGGCTTAGCCGAGGTTCTTACAATGAGCAGTTCTTC; CDR3 protein: CASSRGGLSRGSYNEQFF; D gene: -; V gene: TRBV4-3; clone size: few; J gene: TRBJ2-1
CDR3 DNA: TGCGCCAGCAGCTTGTCACCCGTCGACAGGTCAGATACGCAGTATTTT; CDR3 protein: CASSLSPVDRSDTQYF; D gene: -; V gene: TRBV5-1; clone size: few; J gene: TRBJ2-3
CDR3 DNA: TGTGCCAGCAGCGATGACAGGCCCAGCGAGCAGTACTTC; CDR3 protein: CASSDDRPSEQYF; D gene: -; V gene: TRBV13; clone size: few; J gene: TRBJ2-7
CDR3 DNA: TGTGCCACTCAGAGGCTAATTTACAATGAGCAGTTCTTC; CDR3 protein: CATQRLIYNEQFF; D gene: -; V gene: TRBV6-2/TRBV6-3; clone size: few; J gene: TRBJ2-1
CDR3 DNA: TGTGCTAGTGGGGCCAGGGGCACGGTTCGGAGCAATCAGCCCCAGCATTTT; CDR3 protein: CASGARGTVRSNQPQHF; D gene: -; V gene: TRBV12-5; clone size: many; J gene: TRBJ1-5
CDR3 DNA: TGTGCCAGCAGCCCAGGACGGGTCCAAGAGACCCAGTACTTC; CDR3 protein: CASSPGRVQETQYF; D gene: -; V gene: TRBV7-8; clone size: -; J gene: TRBJ2-5
CDR3 DNA: TGTGCCAGCAGTGAGACAGGGGAAGAGGGCTACACCTTC; CDR3 protein: CASSETGEEGYTF; D gene: TRBD1; V gene: TRBV25-1; clone size: -; J gene: TRBJ1-2